This entry describes one TCR beta chain. The antigen remains undetermined. Nominally healthy donors were sampled, though unrecorded immune exposures were likely. Trimming cost V 2 bases and J 5 bases, with 15 bases left between them. CDR1 and CDR2 (germline): KGHSH, LQKENI. The CDR3 is made up of 15 amino acids. The sample belongs to a study of cytomegalovirus exposure and HLA in healthy donors. General study results and limits: Because they were indistinguishable, some V segments, including TRBV6-2 and TRBV6-3, were excluded. What a later analysis showed was that several of the most significant clusters appeared linked to common viral pathogens. Roughly even sequencing depth across donors was the assumption behind the presence/absence analyses.

PCR employed 60 Vbeta and 13 Jbeta primers. Some clones are missing from TCRdb's copy, which holds only in-frame ones; the method was immunoSEQ multiplex PCR. The table shows 70,000 to 95,000 clones, with about two thirds occurring only once. The sample was PBMCs. The chain has TRBV18 and TRBJ2-5; D might be TRBD1 (5 bases). The source is a woman aged 25 to 39 in good health and CMV-seropositive. This CDR3 reads CASSPGEGARETQYF. As DNA, the CDR3 is TGTGCCAGCTCACCAGGCGAAGGGGCTCGGGAGACCCAGTACTTC.